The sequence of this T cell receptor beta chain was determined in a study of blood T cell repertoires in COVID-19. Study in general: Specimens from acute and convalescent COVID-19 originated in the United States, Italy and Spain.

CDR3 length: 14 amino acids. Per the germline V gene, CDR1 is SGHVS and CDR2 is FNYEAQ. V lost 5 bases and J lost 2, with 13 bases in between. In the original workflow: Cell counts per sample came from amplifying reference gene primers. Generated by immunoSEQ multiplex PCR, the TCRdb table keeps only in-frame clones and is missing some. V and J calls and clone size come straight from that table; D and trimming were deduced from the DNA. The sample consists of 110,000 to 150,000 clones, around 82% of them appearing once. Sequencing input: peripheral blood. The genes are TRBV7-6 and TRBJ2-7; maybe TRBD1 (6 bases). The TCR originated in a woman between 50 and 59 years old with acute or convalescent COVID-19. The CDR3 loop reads CASSRDRQTYEQYF. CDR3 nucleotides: TGTGCCAGCAGCCGTGACAGGCAGACCTACGAGCAGTACTTC.